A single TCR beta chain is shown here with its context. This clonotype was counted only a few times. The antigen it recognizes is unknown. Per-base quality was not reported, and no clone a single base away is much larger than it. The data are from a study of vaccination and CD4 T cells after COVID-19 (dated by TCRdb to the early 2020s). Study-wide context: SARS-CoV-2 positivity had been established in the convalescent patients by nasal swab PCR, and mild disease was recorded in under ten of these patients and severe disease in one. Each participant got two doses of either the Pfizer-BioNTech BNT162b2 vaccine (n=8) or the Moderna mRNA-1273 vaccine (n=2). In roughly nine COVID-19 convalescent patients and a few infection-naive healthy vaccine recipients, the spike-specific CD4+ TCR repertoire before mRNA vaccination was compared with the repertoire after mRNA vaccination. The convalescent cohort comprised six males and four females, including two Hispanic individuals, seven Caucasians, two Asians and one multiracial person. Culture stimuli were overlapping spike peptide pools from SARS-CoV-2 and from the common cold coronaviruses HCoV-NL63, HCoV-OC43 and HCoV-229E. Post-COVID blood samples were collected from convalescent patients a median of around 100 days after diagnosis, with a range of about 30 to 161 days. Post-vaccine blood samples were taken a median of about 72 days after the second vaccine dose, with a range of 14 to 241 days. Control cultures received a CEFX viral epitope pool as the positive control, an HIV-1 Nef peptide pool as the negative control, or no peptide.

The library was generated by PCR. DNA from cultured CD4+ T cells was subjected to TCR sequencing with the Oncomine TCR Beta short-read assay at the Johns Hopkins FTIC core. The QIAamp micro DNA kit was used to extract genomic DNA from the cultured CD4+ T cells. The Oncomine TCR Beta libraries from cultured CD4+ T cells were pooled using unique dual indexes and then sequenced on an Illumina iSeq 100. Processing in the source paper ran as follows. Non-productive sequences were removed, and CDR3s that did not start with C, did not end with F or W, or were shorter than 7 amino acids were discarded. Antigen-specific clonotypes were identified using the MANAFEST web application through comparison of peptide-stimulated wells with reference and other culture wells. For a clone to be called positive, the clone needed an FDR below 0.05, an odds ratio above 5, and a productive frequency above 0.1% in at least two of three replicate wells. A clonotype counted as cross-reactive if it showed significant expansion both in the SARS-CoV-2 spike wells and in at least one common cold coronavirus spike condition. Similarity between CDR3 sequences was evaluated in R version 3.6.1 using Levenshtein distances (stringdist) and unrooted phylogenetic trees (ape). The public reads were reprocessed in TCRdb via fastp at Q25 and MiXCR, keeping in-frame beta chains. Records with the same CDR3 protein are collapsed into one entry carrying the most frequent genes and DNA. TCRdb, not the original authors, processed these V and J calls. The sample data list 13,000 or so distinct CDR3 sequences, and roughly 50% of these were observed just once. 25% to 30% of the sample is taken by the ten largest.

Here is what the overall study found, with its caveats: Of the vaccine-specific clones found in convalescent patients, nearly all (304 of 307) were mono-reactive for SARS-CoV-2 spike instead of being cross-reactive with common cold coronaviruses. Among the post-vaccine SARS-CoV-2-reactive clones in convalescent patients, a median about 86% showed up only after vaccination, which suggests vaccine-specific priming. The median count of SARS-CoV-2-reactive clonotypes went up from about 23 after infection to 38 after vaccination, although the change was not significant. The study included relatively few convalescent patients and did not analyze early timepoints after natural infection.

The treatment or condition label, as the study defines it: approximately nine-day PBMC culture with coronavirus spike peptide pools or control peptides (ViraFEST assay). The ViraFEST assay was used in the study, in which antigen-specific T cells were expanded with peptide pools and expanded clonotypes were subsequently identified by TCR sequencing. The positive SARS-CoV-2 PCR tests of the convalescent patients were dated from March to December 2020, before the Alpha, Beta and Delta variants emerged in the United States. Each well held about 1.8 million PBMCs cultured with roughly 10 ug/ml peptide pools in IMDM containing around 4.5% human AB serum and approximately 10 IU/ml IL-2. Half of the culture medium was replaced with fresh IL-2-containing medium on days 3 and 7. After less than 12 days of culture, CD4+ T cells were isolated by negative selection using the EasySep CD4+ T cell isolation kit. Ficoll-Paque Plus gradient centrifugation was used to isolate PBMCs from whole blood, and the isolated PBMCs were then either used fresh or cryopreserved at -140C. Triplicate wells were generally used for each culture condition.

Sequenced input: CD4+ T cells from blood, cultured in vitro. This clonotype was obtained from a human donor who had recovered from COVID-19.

The nucleotides are TGCAGTGCTAGAGCCGGGACAAAGAACACTGAAGCTTTCTTT. Its coded protein is CSARAGTKNTEAFF. The rearranged segments are TRBV20-1 and TRBJ1-1; TRBD1 could be the D gene, as 6 bases match. The CDR1 and CDR2 encoded by the germline V gene (reference sequence) are DFQATT and SNEGSKA. The CDR3 numbers 14 residues from cysteine through phenylalanine. Only the CDR3 DNA stays, 42 bases, in frame from base 1. A distance of 10 bases separates the germline ends of V and J, which lose 1 base and 1 base respectively.